Listed below are T cell receptor beta chains from one sample, sequenced in a study of identical twins. TCRdb recomputed calls from the 5' RACE reads with MiXCR, one row per CDR3 protein. Seen here are about 810,000 distinct CDR3 sequences, approximately 13% observed once, and the top ten hold under 2%. This sample also belongs to another study, concerning yellow fever vaccine responses in identical twins.

The sequenced sample consisted of PBMCs. Receptors originate from a woman between 18 and 30 years old in good health. CDR3s include the opening cysteine and the closing phenylalanine or tryptophan. The order of the fields is clone size, D gene, J gene, V gene, CDR3 length, CDR3 protein, CDR3 DNA. A D gene is named only where the DNA matches it firmly. Not every row has a clone size; where given, it reads once, few, many or a size class.

clone_size: .
d_call: .
j_call: TRBJ2-5
v_call: TRBV20-1
cdr3_length: 13
cdr3_aa: CSAPTGHQETQYF
cdr3_nt: TGCAGTGCTCCGACAGGACACCAAGAGACCCAGTACTTC

clone_size: .
d_call: TRBD2
j_call: TRBJ2-1
v_call: TRBV2
cdr3_length: 15
cdr3_aa: CASSDGASGGGEQFF
cdr3_nt: TGTGCCAGCAGTGATGGGGCTAGCGGGGGCGGTGAGCAGTTCTTC

clone_size: .
d_call: .
j_call: TRBJ1-1
v_call: TRBV7-9
cdr3_length: 15
cdr3_aa: CASSLEWAMNTEAFF
cdr3_nt: TGTGCCAGCAGCTTAGAGTGGGCGATGAACACTGAAGCTTTCTTT

clone_size: .
d_call: .
j_call: TRBJ2-4
v_call: TRBV24-1
cdr3_length: 16
cdr3_aa: CATSDSQPGAKNIQYF
cdr3_nt: TGTGCCACCAGTGATTCACAGCCGGGGGCCAAAAACATTCAGTACTTC

clone_size: few
d_call: .
j_call: TRBJ1-4
v_call: TRBV20-1
cdr3_length: 13
cdr3_aa: CSARFQGDEKLFF
cdr3_nt: TGCAGTGCTAGGTTTCAGGGAGATGAAAAACTGTTTTTT

clone_size: many
d_call: TRBD2
j_call: TRBJ2-2
v_call: TRBV4-2
cdr3_length: 16
cdr3_aa: CASSHLGLGDTGELFF
cdr3_nt: TGTGCCAGCAGCCACCTAGGACTAGGGGACACCGGGGAGCTGTTTTTT

clone_size: many
d_call: .
j_call: TRBJ2-1
v_call: TRBV12-3/TRBV12-4
cdr3_length: 15
cdr3_aa: CASSFAGRSYNEQFF
cdr3_nt: TGTGCCAGCAGTTTTGCGGGAAGGTCCTACAATGAGCAGTTCTTC

clone_size: .
d_call: .
j_call: TRBJ2-5
v_call: TRBV5-6
cdr3_length: 14
cdr3_aa: CASSRDWYQETQYF
cdr3_nt: TGTGCCAGCAGTCGTGATTGGTACCAAGAGACCCAGTACTTC

clone_size: few
d_call: .
j_call: TRBJ2-1
v_call: TRBV28
cdr3_length: 17
cdr3_aa: CASSLPFGSDLRFEQFF
cdr3_nt: TGTGCCAGCAGTTTACCCTTCGGGAGCGACCTGCGATTTGAGCAGTTCTTC

clone_size: .
d_call: TRBD2
j_call: TRBJ2-1
v_call: TRBV20-1
cdr3_length: 17
cdr3_aa: CSARARPPSGAYNEQFF
cdr3_nt: TGCAGTGCTAGAGCCCGACCCCCTAGCGGAGCCTACAATGAGCAGTTCTTC

clone_size: few
d_call: .
j_call: TRBJ2-1
v_call: TRBV18
cdr3_length: 14
cdr3_aa: CASSPQTRLNEQFF
cdr3_nt: TGTGCCAGCTCACCACAGACAAGGTTGAATGAGCAGTTCTTC

clone_size: .
d_call: .
j_call: TRBJ1-2
v_call: TRBV2
cdr3_length: 11
cdr3_aa: CAIDPDYGYTF
cdr3_nt: TGTGCCATCGATCCCGACTATGGCTACACCTTC

clone_size: many
d_call: .
j_call: TRBJ2-5
v_call: TRBV11-2
cdr3_length: 11
cdr3_aa: CASSFIETQYF
cdr3_nt: TGTGCCAGCAGCTTCATAGAGACCCAGTACTTC

clone_size: many
d_call: .
j_call: TRBJ1-1
v_call: TRBV11-2
cdr3_length: 13
cdr3_aa: CASSLDRDTEAFF
cdr3_nt: TGTGCCAGCAGCTTAGATCGGGACACTGAAGCTTTCTTT

clone_size: .
d_call: TRBD2
j_call: TRBJ2-5
v_call: TRBV6-1
cdr3_length: 15
cdr3_aa: CASSPISSGAETQYF
cdr3_nt: TGTGCCAGCAGTCCAATTTCTAGCGGTGCTGAGACCCAGTACTTC

clone_size: many
d_call: TRBD1
j_call: TRBJ1-6
v_call: TRBV18
cdr3_length: 16
cdr3_aa: CASSPQGATYNSPLHF
cdr3_nt: TGTGCCAGCTCACCACAGGGGGCTACCTATAATTCACCCCTCCACTTT

clone_size: many
d_call: TRBD2
j_call: TRBJ2-7
v_call: TRBV29-1
cdr3_length: 18
cdr3_aa: CSVEDHKPGTSDAYEQYF
cdr3_nt: TGCAGCGTTGAAGATCATAAACCCGGGACTAGCGATGCCTACGAGCAGTACTTC

clone_size: .
d_call: TRBD1
j_call: TRBJ2-1
v_call: TRBV27
cdr3_length: 15
cdr3_aa: CASSLVDRVYNEQFF
cdr3_nt: TGTGCCAGCAGTTTGGTGGACAGGGTCTACAATGAGCAGTTCTTC

clone_size: .
d_call: .
j_call: TRBJ2-2
v_call: TRBV27
cdr3_length: 14
cdr3_aa: CASRQGRNTGELFF
cdr3_nt: TGTGCCAGCAGGCAGGGAAGGAACACCGGGGAGCTGTTTTTT

clone_size: .
d_call: TRBD1
j_call: TRBJ2-5
v_call: TRBV6-1
cdr3_length: 14
cdr3_aa: CASSGQGAWETQYF
cdr3_nt: TGTGCCAGCAGCGGACAGGGGGCATGGGAGACCCAGTACTTC

clone_size: few
d_call: .
j_call: TRBJ2-1
v_call: TRBV7-7
cdr3_length: 15
cdr3_aa: CASSLWRGSYNEQFF
cdr3_nt: TGTGCCAGCAGCTTATGGAGGGGTTCCTACAATGAGCAGTTCTTC

clone_size: .
d_call: .
j_call: TRBJ2-7
v_call: TRBV20-1
cdr3_length: 12
cdr3_aa: CSATGLGNEQYF
cdr3_nt: TGCAGTGCTACAGGGTTGGGTAACGAGCAGTACTTC

clone_size: few
d_call: .
j_call: TRBJ1-5
v_call: TRBV20-1
cdr3_length: 12
cdr3_aa: CSARKVNQPQHF
cdr3_nt: TGCAGTGCTAGAAAGGTCAATCAGCCCCAGCATTTT

clone_size: .
d_call: .
j_call: TRBJ2-7
v_call: TRBV28
cdr3_length: 15
cdr3_aa: CASSLLRASFYEQYF
cdr3_nt: TGTGCCAGCAGTCTCTTGAGGGCGAGTTTTTACGAGCAGTACTTC

clone_size: few
d_call: .
j_call: TRBJ1-1
v_call: TRBV13
cdr3_length: 13
cdr3_aa: CASSPQGDIQAFF
cdr3_nt: TGTGCCAGCAGCCCCCAAGGGGACATCCAAGCTTTCTTT

clone_size: few
d_call: TRBD2
j_call: TRBJ2-3
v_call: TRBV7-2
cdr3_length: 15
cdr3_aa: CASSLVPGLADTQYF
cdr3_nt: TGTGCCAGCAGCTTAGTCCCGGGACTAGCGGATACGCAGTATTTT